The rows below give T cell receptor beta chains drawn from one sample of a study of T cells in Graves' hyperthyroidism and ophthalmopathy. MiXCR, run by TCRdb on the multiplex PCR reads, gives a single entry per CDR3 protein. The repertoire holds roughly 500,000 distinct CDR3 sequences, approximately 44% seen once, with around 20% in the top ten. Sequencing was performed on peripheral blood or thyroid tissue (not recorded which). The source is an adult woman with Graves' disease, either hyperthyroidism or ophthalmopathy (not recorded which). The CDR3 runs from the conserved cysteine through the conserved F or W. D genes are given only for firm matches. For some rows the clone size is stated as once, few or many, or as a class when expanded; others skip it.

TRBV7-9	TRBJ2-7	TRBD2	many	CASSSTTSIHEQYF	TGTGCCAGCAGCTCCACGACTAGCATCCACGAGCAGTACTTC
TRBV12-3/TRBV12-4	TRBJ2-3	NA	many	CASSLGVGDTQYF	TGTGCCAGCAGTTTGGGGGTGGGGGATACGCAGTATTTT
TRBV5-1	TRBJ2-7	NA	NA	CVSRDSGSYEQYF	TGCGTCAGCCGGGACTCCGGCTCCTATGAGCAGTACTTC
TRBV19	TRBJ2-2	NA	few	CASSIWPFRNTGELFF	TGTGCCAGTAGTATATGGCCCTTTAGGAACACCGGGGAGCTGTTTTTT
TRBV5-1	TRBJ1-5	NA	many	CASSRSGNQPQHF	TGCGCCAGCAGCCGGTCAGGCAATCAGCCCCAGCATTTT
TRBV27	TRBJ2-5	TRBD2	many	CASSLDGGETQYF	TGTGCCAGCAGTTTGGACGGGGGGGAGACCCAGTACTTC
TRBV10-3	TRBJ1-4	NA	NA	CAISAGRNEKLFF	TGTGCCATCTCGGCGGGACGTAATGAAAAACTGTTTTTT
TRBV9	TRBJ2-2	NA	many	CATPGTGELFF	TGTGCCACCCCGGGGACCGGGGAGCTGTTTTTT
TRBV6-1	TRBJ2-2	TRBD1	NA	CASSRTSGTGRAGELFF	TGTGCCAGCAGCAGAACCTCAGGGACAGGACGGGCCGGGGAGCTGTTTTTT
TRBV10-3	TRBJ1-2	NA	NA	CAISEEGRGGGYTF	TGTGCCATCAGTGAGGAGGGGAGGGGCGGGGGCTACACCTTC
TRBV7-2	TRBJ2-5	TRBD2	NA	CASSMADLAGFQETQYF	TGTGCCAGCAGCATGGCCGATTTAGCGGGATTCCAAGAGACCCAGTACTTC
TRBV29-1	TRBJ2-5	NA	many	CSVGPGTNQETQYF	TGCAGCGTGGGTCCCGGGACAAACCAAGAGACCCAGTACTTC
TRBV12-3/TRBV12-4	TRBJ1-1	TRBD1	few	CASSWPGQQNTEAFF	TGTGCCAGCAGTTGGCCGGGACAGCAGAACACTGAAGCTTTCTTT
TRBV28	TRBJ1-1	TRBD1	many	CASSFDRDNTEAFF	TGTGCCAGCAGTTTCGACAGGGACAACACTGAAGCTTTCTTT
TRBV29-1	TRBJ1-5	TRBD1	NA	CSVRTGNRPQHF	TGCAGCGTCAGGACAGGCAATCGGCCCCAGCATTTT
TRBV20-1	TRBJ2-5	TRBD2	NA	CSALAGDERETQYF	TGCAGTGCTCTAGCGGGAGACGAGAGGGAGACCCAGTACTTC
TRBV7-9	TRBJ1-6	NA	many	CASSLGQDRSPLHF	TGTGCCAGCAGCTTGGGGCAGGACCGTTCACCCCTCCACTTT
TRBV5-4	TRBJ2-7	TRBD2	NA	CASSLSTGTSYEQYF	TGTGCCAGCAGCTTGTCCACCGGGACTAGTTACGAGCAGTACTTC
TRBV7-2	TRBJ2-2	TRBD1	many	CASSQEGQGGTGELFF	TGTGCCAGCAGCCAAGAGGGACAGGGAGGAACCGGGGAGCTGTTTTTT
TRBV12-3/TRBV12-4	TRBJ1-5	NA	NA	CASSDLSNQPQHF	TGTGCCAGCAGTGACCTAAGCAATCAGCCCCAGCATTTT
TRBV19	TRBJ1-6	NA	many	CASSPLALPKDSPLHF	TGTGCCAGTAGTCCCCTGGCCCTCCCGAAGGATTCACCCCTCCACTTT
TRBV10-3	TRBJ1-2	NA	NA	CAISGGRYNYGYTF	TGTGCCATCAGCGGGGGCCGCTACAACTATGGCTACACCTTC
TRBV28	TRBJ1-5	NA	few	CASSTFSNQPQHF	TGTGCCAGCAGTACATTTAGCAATCAGCCCCAGCATTTT
TRBV7-2	TRBJ1-2	NA	NA	CASSLGEMTAWEYTF	TGTGCCAGCAGCTTAGGCGAGATGACAGCTTGGGAGTACACCTTC
TRBV7-2	TRBJ1-1	NA	many	CASSAHRADTEAFF	TGTGCCAGCAGCGCCCACAGGGCTGACACTGAAGCTTTCTTT
TRBV9	TRBJ2-7	TRBD2	NA	CASSAGGLTGDEQYF	TGTGCCAGCAGTGCTGGGGGACTAACGGGAGACGAGCAGTACTTC
TRBV29-1	TRBJ1-1	TRBD1	few	CSVTRDSVSLSTEAFF	TGCAGCGTTACTCGGGACAGCGTGTCTTTGAGCACTGAAGCTTTCTTT